The 17 T cell receptor beta chains listed next were all sequenced from one sample in a study of shared clonotypes between healthy human individuals. Produced via immunoSEQ multiplex PCR; TCRdb's table is partial and in-frame only. The data show about 2 million clones, over 85% seen once. Positive CCR7 selection of CD45RO-negative cells yielded the naive CD8 cells, and terminally differentiated effector memory CD45RA+ cells were excluded. The material sequenced was naive CD8+ T cells sorted from blood. These receptors were obtained from a man younger than 35 in good health.

This chain connects TRBV29-1 to TRBJ2-7; D possibly corresponds to TRBD1 (6 bases). The germline CDR1 and CDR2 sequences are SQVTM and ANQGSEA. V was shortened by 4 bases and J by 3 bases, with 19 bases between the two germline ends. The CDR3 contains 15 residues. CDR3 protein: CSVVRRQGLLYEQYF. In DNA, the CDR3 is TGCAGCGTTGTAAGGCGGCAGGGGTTACTCTACGAGCAGTACTTC.

J is TRBJ2-7 and V is TRBV27; D assignment may be TRBD1 or TRBD2 (6 bases each). Germline CDR1 and CDR2: MNHEY and SMNVEV (reference sequence). Trimming took off 9 bases at V and 2 bases at J, with 14 bases between the two ends. CDR3 length: 13 residues. In DNA, the CDR3 is TGTGCCAGATTCGTAGGGGGGACCTACGAGCAGTACTTC. Translation: CARFVGGTYEQYF.

This clone was seen a single time. The chain recombines TRBV28 with TRBJ1-5; unclear D gene. Germline V CDR1 and CDR2: MDHEN, SYDVKM. The V and J ends lost 5 bases and 2 bases respectively, with 13 bases between them. CDR3 size: 15 residues. CDR3 nucleotides: TGTGCCAGCAGTAGCGGGGTTTGGGGCAATCAGCCCCAGCATTTT. Protein sequence: CASSSGVWGNQPQHF.

The V call is TRBV6-1, the J call TRBJ2-7; D may be TRBD2 (6 bases). The CDR3 runs 14 residues. V gave up 1 base and J gave up 5 bases, with 12 bases separating them. Germline V gene lookup returns CDR1 MNHNS and CDR2 SASEGT. CDR3 nucleotides: TGTGCCAGCAGTGAAGATTTGGGACTCAACGAGCAGTACTTC. The encoded protein is CASSEDLGLNEQYF.

This clone was seen just once. The chain employs TRBV4-3 and TRBJ2-3; D might be TRBD1 or TRBD2, each matching 6 bases. The CDR3 contains 16 residues. V lost 1 base, J lost 3 bases, and 14 bases lay in between. CDR1 is LGHNA, CDR2 YSLEER, per germline. CDR3 sequence (DNA): TGCGCCAGCAGCCAAGTACCAGGGGAGGAAACAGATACGCAGTATTTT. Protein product: CASSQVPGEETDTQYF.

This clone was observed a single time. DNA for the CDR3: TGCGCCAGCAGCCACCCGGGACTAGACGATGAGCAGTTCTTC. Translating gives CASSHPGLDDEQFF. V is TRBV4-1 and J is TRBJ2-1, with 8 bases identical to TRBD2. The CDR3 spans 14 residues. CDR1 and CDR2 (germline): MGHRA, YSYEKL. V was pared by 3 bases and J by 8 bases, with 6 bases of the junction left unmatched.

The chain combines TRBV27 with TRBJ2-5; D is possibly TRBD1 or TRBD2 (5 bases each). The CDR3 is made up of 14 amino acids. Trimming cost V 6 bases and J 5 bases, with 16 bases left between them. The germline V gene has CDR1 MNHEY and CDR2 SMNVEV (reference sequence). In DNA, the CDR3 is TGTGCCAGCAGCAAAATCCCGGGGCTGGAGACCCAGTACTTC. Its translation: CASSKIPGLETQYF.

The chain recombines TRBV6-5 with TRBJ1-1; D uncertain. Trimming removed 4 bases from V and 0 bases from J, with 9 bases in between. The CDR3 runs to 14 residues. Germline CDR1 reads MNHEY; CDR2 reads SVGAGI. The chain's CDR3 is CASSSNNLNTEAFF. In DNA, the CDR3 is TGTGCCAGCAGTTCGAATAATTTGAACACTGAAGCTTTCTTT.

The chain uses TRBV19 and TRBJ2-2; possibly TRBD1 or TRBD2 for D (7 bases each). Trimming cost V 8 bases and J 5 bases, with 18 bases left between them. CDR3 length: 15 residues. From germline, CDR1 is LNHDA and CDR2 SQIVND (reference sequence). The CDR3 spells CASGSDREGTGELFF. DNA for the CDR3: TGTGCCAGTGGGTCCGACAGGGAGGGGACCGGGGAGCTGTTTTTT. Using reference TRBV19 and TRBJ2-2 for the parts outside the CDR3, the full variable domain is DGGITQSPKYLFRKEGQNVTLSCEQNLNHDAMYWYRQDPGQGLRLIYYSQIVNDFQKGDIAEGYSVSREKKESFPLTVTSAQKNPTAFYLCASGSDREGTGELFFGEGSRLTVL.

The CDR3 DNA sequence: TGTGCCAGCAGTGCGACAGGGCCCCTACAGCTTAACTATGGCTACACCTTC. Translation gives CASSATGPLQLNYGYTF. This rearrangement joins TRBV27 to TRBJ1-2; TRBD1 matches at 7 bases. The germline V gene encodes CDR1 MNHEY and CDR2 SMNVEV (reference sequence). This CDR3 region has 17 residues. The J segment lost 1 base and the V segment lost 5 bases, leaving 13 bases of the junction unmatched.

This clone was seen only once. V is TRBV6-5 and J is TRBJ1-2, with D possibly TRBD1 on 6 matching bases. Looked up from germline, CDR1 is MNHEY and CDR2 is SVGAGI. V was trimmed by 4 bases and J by 6 bases, leaving 9 bases between them. CDR3 length: 12 amino acids. Written as DNA, the CDR3 is TGTGCCAGCAGTTTCAGGGGAGATGGCTACACCTTC. Its translation is CASSFRGDGYTF.

A word on this clone: This specimen includes other DNA sequences encoding the same CDR3. This sequence joins TRBV9 and TRBJ1-1; D unclear. CDR1 and CDR2 (germline): SGDLS, YYNGEE. V was cut by 0 bases and J by 0 bases, with 6 bases left in between. The CDR3 loop spans 14 amino acids. Here the CDR3 DNA reads TGTGCCAGCAGCGTAGGACGGTTGAACACTGAAGCTTTCTTT. Residues: CASSVGRLNTEAFF.

The rearrangement joins TRBV27 to TRBJ2-7; 10 bases line up with TRBD2. The CDR3 spans 17 residues. The V gene's germline CDR1 is MNHEY and CDR2 SMNVEV (reference sequence). Trimming removed 5 bases from V and 1 base from J; junction bases left unmatched: 11. The CDR3 spells CASSPLSPSGGSYEQYF. For the CDR3, the DNA is TGTGCCAGCAGTCCCCTCTCCCCTAGCGGGGGTTCCTACGAGCAGTACTTC.

V usage is TRBV20-1 and J usage is TRBJ2-7; D unresolved. Germline V gene lookup returns CDR1 DFQATT and CDR2 SNEGSKA (reference sequence). The CDR3 is 9 amino acids. CDR3 in amino acids: CRRGYEQYF. In DNA, the CDR3 is TGCAGGAGAGGCTACGAGCAGTACTTC.

This chain links TRBV28 with TRBJ2-1; D possibly corresponds to TRBD2 (6 bases). V lost 5 bases, J lost 4 bases, and 12 bases lay in between. The germline gives CDR1 MDHEN, CDR2 SYDVKM. The CDR3 runs to 14 residues. Here the CDR3 DNA reads TGTGCCAGCAGTCGGGGGTGGATGTACAATGAGCAGTTCTTC. This translates into CASSRGWMYNEQFF.

This chain joins TRBV7-3 and TRBJ2-3, with a tentative D call TRBD2 (7 bases). V lost 4 bases to trimming and J lost 5 bases, with 19 bases between them. Germline V CDR1 and CDR2: SGHTA, FQGTGA. The CDR3 extends over 16 amino acids. Written as DNA, the CDR3 is TGTGCCAGCAGCTCCGGGACCGGGGGGCTTGGAGATACGCAGTATTTT. Its protein product is CASSSGTGGLGDTQYF.

The chain recombines TRBV10-3 with TRBJ2-3, with D possibly TRBD1 on 5 matching bases. Trimming left V 11 bases short and J 6 bases short, with 15 bases between. Germline-derived CDR1 and CDR2 are ENHRY and SYGVKD. This CDR3 contains 12 residues. CDR3 nucleotide sequence: TGTGCCGTTCAGGGTGACAAGGATACGCAGTATTTT. Its translation: CAVQGDKDTQYF.